This T cell receptor beta chain came from a study of blood T cells in healthy people across ages. Germline CDR1 and CDR2: SGHRS and YFSETQ. The CDR3 consists of 13 residues. V was trimmed by 5 bases and J by 5 bases, leaving 13 bases between them. This clonotype showed up just once. It was with a sample-barcoded 5' primer and a J-beta primer mix that a second PCR of about 6 to 12 cycles was run. The template-switch adaptor was a 5' adaptor with 12 random nucleotides. It tagged each cDNA molecule. TCRdb re-analysed the 5' RACE reads in MiXCR, keeping a single row per CDR3 protein. Of 850,000 to 1,100,000 distinct CDR3 sequences in the sample, 35% to 40% were seen once.

The receptor was isolated from a man between 18 and 29 years old in good health. Specimen: blood. The V and J genes are TRBV5-1 and TRBJ1-1, with D possibly TRBD1 on 6 matching bases. In DNA form, the CDR3 reads TGCGCCAGCAGTCGTATAGGGGGGACTGAAGCTTTCTTT. Translating it yields CASSRIGGTEAFF.